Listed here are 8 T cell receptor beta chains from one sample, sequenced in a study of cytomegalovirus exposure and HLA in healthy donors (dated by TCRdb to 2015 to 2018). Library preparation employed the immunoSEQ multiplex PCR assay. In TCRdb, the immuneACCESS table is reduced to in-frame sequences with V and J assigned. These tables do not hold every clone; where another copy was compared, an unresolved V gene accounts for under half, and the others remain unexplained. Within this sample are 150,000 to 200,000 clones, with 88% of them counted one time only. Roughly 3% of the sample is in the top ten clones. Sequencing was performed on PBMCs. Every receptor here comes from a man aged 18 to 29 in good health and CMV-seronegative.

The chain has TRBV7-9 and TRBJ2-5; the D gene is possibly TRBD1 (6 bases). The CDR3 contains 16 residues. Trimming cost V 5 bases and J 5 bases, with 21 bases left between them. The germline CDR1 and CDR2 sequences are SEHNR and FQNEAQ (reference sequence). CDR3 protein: CASSPTMTQGRETQYF. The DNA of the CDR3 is TGTGCCAGCAGCCCGACGATGACACAGGGTAGGGAGACCCAGTACTTC.

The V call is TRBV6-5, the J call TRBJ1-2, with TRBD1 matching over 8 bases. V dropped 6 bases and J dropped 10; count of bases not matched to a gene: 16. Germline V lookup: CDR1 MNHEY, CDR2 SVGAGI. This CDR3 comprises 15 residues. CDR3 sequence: CASSLTMDRDSLYTF. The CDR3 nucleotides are TGTGCCAGCAGCCTCACCATGGACAGGGATAGTCTCTACACCTTC.

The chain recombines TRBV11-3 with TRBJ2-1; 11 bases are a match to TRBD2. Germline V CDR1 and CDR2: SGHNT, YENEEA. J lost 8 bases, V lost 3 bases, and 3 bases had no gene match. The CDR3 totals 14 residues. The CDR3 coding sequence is TGTGCCAGCAGCTTGACTAGCGGGGAGTATGAGCAGTTCTTC. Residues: CASSLTSGEYEQFF.

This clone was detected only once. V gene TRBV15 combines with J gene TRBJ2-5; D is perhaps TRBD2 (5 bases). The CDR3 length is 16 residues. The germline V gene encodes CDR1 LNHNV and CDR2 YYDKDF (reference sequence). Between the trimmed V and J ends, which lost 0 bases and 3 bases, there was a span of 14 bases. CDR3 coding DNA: TGTGCCACCAGCAGAGATTTCCTAGCTAACGAAGAGACCCAGTACTTC. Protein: CATSRDFLANEETQYF.

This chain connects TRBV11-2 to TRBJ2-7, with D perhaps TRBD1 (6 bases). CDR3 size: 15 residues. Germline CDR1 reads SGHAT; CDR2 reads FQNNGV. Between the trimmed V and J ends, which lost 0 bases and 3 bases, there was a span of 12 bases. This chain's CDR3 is CASSLDPGQNYEQYF. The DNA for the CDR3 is TGTGCCAGCAGCTTAGACCCGGGACAAAACTACGAGCAGTACTTC.

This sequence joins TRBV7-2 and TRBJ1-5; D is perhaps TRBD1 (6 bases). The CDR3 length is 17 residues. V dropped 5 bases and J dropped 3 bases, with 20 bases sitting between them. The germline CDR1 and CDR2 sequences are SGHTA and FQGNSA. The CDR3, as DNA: TGTGCCAGCAGCCCGAGCGGGGGCGCGATTATCAATCAGCCCCAGCATTTT. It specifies CASSPSGGAIINQPQHF. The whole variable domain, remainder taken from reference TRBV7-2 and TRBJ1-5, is GAGVSQSPSNKVTEKGKDVELRCDPISGHTALYWYRQSLGQGLEFLIYFQGNSAPDKSGLPSDRFSAERTGGSVSTLTIQRTQQEDSAVYLCASSPSGGAIINQPQHFGDGTRLSIL.

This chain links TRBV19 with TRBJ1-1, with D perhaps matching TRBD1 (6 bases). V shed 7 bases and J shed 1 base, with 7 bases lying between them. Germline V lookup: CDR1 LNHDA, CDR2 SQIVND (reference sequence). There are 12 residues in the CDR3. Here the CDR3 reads CASKQGNTEAFF. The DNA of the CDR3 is TGTGCCAGTAAACAGGGGAACACTGAAGCTTTCTTT.

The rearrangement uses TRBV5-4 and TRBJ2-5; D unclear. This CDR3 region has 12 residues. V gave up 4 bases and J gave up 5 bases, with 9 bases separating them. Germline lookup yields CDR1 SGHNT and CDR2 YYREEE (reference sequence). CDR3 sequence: CASSPNRETQYF. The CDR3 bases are TGTGCCAGCAGCCCGAATCGGGAGACCCAGTACTTC.